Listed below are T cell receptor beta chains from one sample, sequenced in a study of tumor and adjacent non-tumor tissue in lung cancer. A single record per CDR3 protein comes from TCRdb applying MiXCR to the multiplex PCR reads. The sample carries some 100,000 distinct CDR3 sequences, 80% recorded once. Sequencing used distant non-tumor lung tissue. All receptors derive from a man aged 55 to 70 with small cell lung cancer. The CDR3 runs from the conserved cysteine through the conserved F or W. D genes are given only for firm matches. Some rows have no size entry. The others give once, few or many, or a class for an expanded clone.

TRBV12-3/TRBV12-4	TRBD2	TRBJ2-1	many	CASRTGLAAGNEQFF	TGTGCCAGCAGAACGGGACTAGCAGCAGGAAATGAGCAGTTCTTC
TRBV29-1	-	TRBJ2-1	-	CSVVPGAVDNELLF	TGCAGCGTTGTGCCGGGAGCGGTAGACAATGAGCTGCTCTTC
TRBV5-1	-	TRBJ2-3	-	CASTLAPDIDTQYF	TGCGCCAGCACCCTAGCACCCGACATAGATACGCAGTATTTT
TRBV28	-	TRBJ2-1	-	CASSLGTPNEQFF	TGTGCCAGCAGCCTCGGGACTCCCAATGAGCAATTCTTC
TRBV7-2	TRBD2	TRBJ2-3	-	CASSQVTSGTNAQYF	TGTGCCAGCAGCCAGGTGACTAGCGGGACTAATGCGCAGTATTTT
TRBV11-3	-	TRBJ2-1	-	CSSSTKNKDGQFF	TGTTCCAGCAGCACAAAGAATAAGGATGGGCAGTTCTTC
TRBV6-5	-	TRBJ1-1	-	CASTSTRGTEAFF	TGTGCCAGCACTTCTACGAGGGGGACTGAAGCTTTCTTT
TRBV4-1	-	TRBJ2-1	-	CASSQDYTVGGQFF	TGCGCCAGCAGCCAAGACTATACCGTCGGGGGGCAGTTCTTC
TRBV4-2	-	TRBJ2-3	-	CASSQLQQGGWTDTQYF	TGTGCTAGCAGCCAACTTCAACAGGGTGGGTGGACTGATACGCAGTATTTT
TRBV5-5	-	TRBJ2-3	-	CASSRPTRTDTQYF	TGTGCCAGCAGCCGACCCACTCGGACAGATACGCAGTATTTT
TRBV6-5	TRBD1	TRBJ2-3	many	CASSYQTGGPDTQYF	TGTGCCAGCAGTTATCAGACAGGGGGACCAGATACGCAGTATTTT
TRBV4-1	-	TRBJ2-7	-	CAISQGGAPGYEQYF	TGCGCCATCAGCCAGGGCGGGGCACCAGGCTACGAGCAGTACTTC
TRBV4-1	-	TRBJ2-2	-	CASSSRGAYIEELFF	TGCGCCAGCAGCAGCAGGGGGGCCTATATCGAGGAGCTATTTTTT
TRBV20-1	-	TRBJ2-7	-	CSALRAYEQNF	TGCAGTGCTCTACGGGCCTACGAGCAGAACTTC
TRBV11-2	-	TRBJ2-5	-	CASSLARYGAGPQYF	TGTGCCAGCAGCTTAGCTCGATACGGGGCAGGGCCCCAGTACTTC
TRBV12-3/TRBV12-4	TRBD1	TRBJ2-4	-	CASSQGAINVQYF	TGTGCCAGCAGTCAGGGGGCCATAAACGTTCAGTACTTC
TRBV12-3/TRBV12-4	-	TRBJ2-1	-	CTSSLSGTYNEQFF	TGTACCAGTAGTTTGAGTGGGACCTACAATGAGCAGTTCTTC
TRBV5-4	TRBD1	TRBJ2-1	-	CASSPMSLWTGISEQFF	TGTGCCAGCAGCCCAATGTCCCTATGGACAGGGATAAGTGAGCAGTTCTTC
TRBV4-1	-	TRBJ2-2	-	CASSRGMINTWKLFF	TGCGCCAGCAGCCGAGGGATGATAAACACCTGGAAGCTGTTTTTT
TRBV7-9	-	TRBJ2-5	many	CASSSLAFQETQYF	TGTGCCAGCAGCTCACTGGCCTTTCAAGAGACCCAGTACTTC
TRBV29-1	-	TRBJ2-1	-	CSVEDDGVISYNEQFF	TGCAGCGTTGAAGATGACGGGGTAATCTCCTACAATGAGCAGTTCTTC
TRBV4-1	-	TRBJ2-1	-	CASSQDDTGYDSYNERFF	TGCGCCAGCAGCCAGGATGATACGGGATACGACTCCTACAATGAGCGGTTCTTC
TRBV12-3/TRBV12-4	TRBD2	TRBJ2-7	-	CASIPSPRDYEQYF	TGTGCCAGCATCCCATCTCCCCGGGACTACGAGCAATACTTC
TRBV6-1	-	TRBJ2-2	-	CTSSPGRETGELLF	TGTACCAGCAGTCCTGGCAGAGAAACCGGGGAGCTGTTATTT
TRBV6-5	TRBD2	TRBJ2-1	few	CASSYSIWGLADNKQFF	TGTGCTAGCAGTTACTCGATCTGGGGTCTAGCGGACAATAAGCAGTTCTTC
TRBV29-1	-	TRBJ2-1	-	CRAWGMEELTYNEQFF	TGCAGGGCCTGGGGCATGGAGGAGTTGACCTACAATGAGCAGTTCTTC
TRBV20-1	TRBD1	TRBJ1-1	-	CSTVRGQTNTEAFF	TGCAGTACTGTGAGGGGACAGACGAACACTGAAGCTTTCTTT
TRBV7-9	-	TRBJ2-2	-	CASRPASRRPGELFF	TGTGCCAGCAGACCTGCTAGCAGGAGGCCCGGGGAGCTGTTTTTT
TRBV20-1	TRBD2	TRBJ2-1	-	CRAVGTSGSDELFF	TGCCGTGCTGTTGGGACTAGCGGGAGTGATGAGCTGTTCTTC
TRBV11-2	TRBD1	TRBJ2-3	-	CACSLVQGADTQYF	TGTGCCTGCAGCTTAGTTCAGGGGGCAGATACGCAGTACTTT
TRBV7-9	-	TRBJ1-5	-	CVSSLFLGGQNQPQHF	TGTGTCAGCAGCTTATTCCTTGGGGGGCAGAATCAGCCCCAGCATTTT
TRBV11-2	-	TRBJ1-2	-	CASDNGDNYGYTF	TGTGCCAGCGACAACGGGGATAACTATGGTTACACCTTC
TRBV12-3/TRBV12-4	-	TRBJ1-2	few	CASSLVAGIGYTF	TGTGCCAGCAGTTTGGTGGCAGGGATTGGCTATACCTTC
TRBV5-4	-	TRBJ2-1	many	CASSQPGANNEQFF	TGTGCCAGCAGCCAGCCTGGGGCGAACAATGAGCAGTTCTTC
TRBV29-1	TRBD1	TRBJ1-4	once	CSPWTGCIEKLFF	TGCAGCCCCTGGACAGGGTGTATCGAAAAACTGTTTTTT
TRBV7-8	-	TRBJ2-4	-	CASSLDQNIQYF	TGTGCTAGTAGCTTGGACCAGAACATTCAGTACTTC
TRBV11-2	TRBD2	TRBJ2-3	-	CASHRLAGVDMQYF	TGTGCCAGTCACCGACTAGCGGGAGTAGATATGCAGTATTTT
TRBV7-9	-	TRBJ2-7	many	CASSLGGWPLSSYEQYF	TGTGCCAGCAGCTTGGGCGGTTGGCCATTGAGCTCCTACGAGCAGTACTTC
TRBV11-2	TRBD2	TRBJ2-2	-	CASILPGTPGGELLF	TGTGCCAGCATCTTACCTGGGACACCGGGGGGGGAGTTGTTGTTT
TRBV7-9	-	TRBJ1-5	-	CASITTGNWNQPQHF	TGTGCCAGTATCACCACAGGGAATTGGAATCAGCCCCAGCATTTT
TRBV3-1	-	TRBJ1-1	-	CASRQFGGMNTEAFF	TGTGCCAGCAGGCAGTTCGGAGGAATGAACACTGAAGCTTTCTTT
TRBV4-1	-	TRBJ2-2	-	CVSSSRGAYTGELFF	TGCGTTAGCAGCAGCAGGGGGGCCTATACTGGGGAGCTGTTTTTT
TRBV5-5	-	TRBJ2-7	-	CASSLHGLTEQYF	TGTGCCAGCAGCTTACATGGACTTACGGAGCAGTACTTC
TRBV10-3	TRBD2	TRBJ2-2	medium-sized	CAISESSGLAGAGELFF	TGTGCCATCAGTGAAAGCTCAGGACTAGCGGGAGCCGGGGAGCTGTTTTTT
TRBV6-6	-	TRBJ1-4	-	CASSRNWKTNEKPFF	TGTGCCAGCAGTCGTAACTGGAAAACTAATGAAAAACCGTTTTTT
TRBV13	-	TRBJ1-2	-	CSSSLGPPDHGYTF	TGTTCCAGCAGCTTAGGTCCCCCAGACCACGGCTACACCTTC
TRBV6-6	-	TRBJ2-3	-	CACRTLVLGIMAQYF	TGTGCCTGCAGAACACTAGTGTTAGGAATTATGGCGCAGTATTTT
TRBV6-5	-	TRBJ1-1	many	CASSPLELNTEAFF	TGTGCCAGCAGTCCACTGGAGTTGAACACTGAAGCTTTCTTT
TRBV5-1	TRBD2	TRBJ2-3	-	CASGLAGEEADTQYF	TGCGCCAGCGGACTAGCGGGAGAAGAGGCCGATACGCAGTATTTT
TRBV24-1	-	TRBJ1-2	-	CAICDGVGYTF	TGTGCCATTTGTGATGGCGTTGGCTACACCTTC
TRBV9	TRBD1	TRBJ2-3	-	CASSGSPTGWSDTQYF	TGTGCCAGCAGCGGCTCCCCGACAGGGTGGTCGGATACGCAGTATTTT
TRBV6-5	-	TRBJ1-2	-	CASSHSGMGAYGYTF	TGTGCCAGTAGTCACTCGGGGATGGGGGCCTATGGCTACACCTTC